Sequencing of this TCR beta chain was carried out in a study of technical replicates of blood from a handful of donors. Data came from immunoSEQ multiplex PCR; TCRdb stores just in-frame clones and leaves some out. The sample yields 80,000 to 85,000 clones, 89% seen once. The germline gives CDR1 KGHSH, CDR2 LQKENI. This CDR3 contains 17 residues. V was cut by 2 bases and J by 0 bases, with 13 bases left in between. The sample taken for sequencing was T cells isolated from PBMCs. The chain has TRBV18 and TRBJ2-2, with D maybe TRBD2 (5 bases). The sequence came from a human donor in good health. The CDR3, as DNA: TGTGCCAGCTCACCAAGGGTAACCGGGGCGAACACCGGGGAGCTGTTTTTT. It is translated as CASSPRVTGANTGELFF. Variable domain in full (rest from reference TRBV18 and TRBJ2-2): NAGVMQNPRHLVRRRGQEARLRCSPMKGHSHVYWYRQLPEEGLKFMVYLQKENIIDESGMPKERFSAEFPKEGPSILRIQQVVRGDSAAYFCASSPRVTGANTGELFFGEGSRLTVL.